Shown below are 9 T cell receptor beta chains from a single sample sequenced in a study of blood T cells in healthy people across ages. Together with a sample-barcoded 5' primer, a J-beta primer mix was included in a second PCR lasting about 6 to 11 cycles. Via MiXCR, TCRdb re-called the 5' RACE reads, giving one row per CDR3 protein. The sample consists of 700,000 to 900,000 distinct CDR3 sequences, approximately 24% of them appearing once. These data were also reused for a study on T cells of mothers and their children.

Sequencing input: blood. The receptors shown here come from a boy under 18 in good health.

This rearrangement joins TRBV10-3 to TRBJ1-2; the D gene is possibly TRBD1 (6 bases). The ends were cut back, 0 bases at V and 3 bases at J, with 8 bases in the middle. There are 14 residues in the CDR3. The germline CDR1 and CDR2 sequences are ENHRY and SYGVKD. DNA for the CDR3: TGTGCCATCAGTGAGTCCAACAGGGACTATGGCTACACCTTC. It is translated as CAISESNRDYGYTF.

There are a few counts of this clonotype. The chain links TRBV30 to TRBJ1-2; 9 nucleotides agree with TRBD1. The CDR3 runs 17 residues. CDR1 and CDR2 (germline): GTSNPN, SVGIG (reference sequence). With 2 bases clipped from V and 5 bases from J, the junction kept 15 bases outside the gene matches. CDR3 protein: CAWSSPLVDRGRYGYTF. In nucleotides, the CDR3 is TGTGCCTGGAGTTCACCACTCGTGGACAGGGGAAGATATGGCTACACCTTC.

The chain recombines TRBV4-2 with TRBJ2-5; no clear D gene. Germline CDR1 is LGHNA and CDR2 is YNFKEQ. The V and J ends lost 0 bases and 2 bases respectively, with 10 bases between them. This CDR3 has 15 residues. The CDR3 region is CASSQDMYLQETQYF. Here the CDR3 DNA reads TGTGCCAGCAGCCAAGATATGTACTTACAAGAGACCCAGTACTTC.

This clonotype was counted many times. V is TRBV12-3 or TRBV12-4 and J is TRBJ2-5; either TRBD1 or TRBD2 may fit D (6 bases each). Trimming took off 6 bases at V and 5 bases at J, with 13 bases between the two ends. The CDR3 runs to 13 residues. Here the CDR3 reads CASSPGAAETQYF. The CDR3 region has the DNA TGTGCCAGCAGCCCGGGGGCCGCCGAGACCCAGTACTTC.

V usage is TRBV11-2 and J usage is TRBJ2-1; weak D call: TRBD2 (5 bases). The V end was cut by 4 bases, the J end by 6 bases, with 19 bases between. CDR3 length equals 16 residues. CDR1 is SGHAT and CDR2 is FQNNGV in the germline V gene. CDR3 DNA sequence: TGTGCCAGCAGCTCAGATCTTTGGCTAGCTGGCAATGAGCAGTTCTTC. This sequence encodes CASSSDLWLAGNEQFF.

This clonotype came up a few times. The chain recombines TRBV5-1 with TRBJ1-1; possible D gene TRBD1, 6 bases. The CDR3 is 11 amino acids. With 2 bases removed from V and 11 bases from J, the gap between germline ends came to 10 bases. The germline CDR1 and CDR2 sequences are SGHRS and YFSETQ. The CDR3 nucleotides read TGCGCCAGCAGCTTTTCGGGGGCGGCTTTCTTT. Translated, it gives CASSFSGAAFF.

This clonotype was seen a few times. V and J are TRBV6-1 and TRBJ2-5; 10 bases fit TRBD1. This CDR3 has 15 residues. Germline V gene data show CDR1 as MNHNS and CDR2 as SASEGT. The J segment lost 3 bases and the V segment lost 6 bases, leaving 7 bases of the junction unmatched. The CDR3 DNA reads as TGTGCCAGCAGGACAGACAGGGGGCTAAAAGAGACCCAGTACTTC. Its translation is CASRTDRGLKETQYF.

For the CDR3, the DNA is TGCGCCAGCAGCCAAGGGGGGATTCGCACAGATACGCAGTATTTT. Translated, it gives CASSQGGIRTDTQYF. The V gene is TRBV4-1, the J gene TRBJ2-3; D tentatively reads TRBD1 or TRBD2 (5 bases each). Germline lookup yields CDR1 MGHRA and CDR2 YSYEKL. The CDR3 has 15 residues. V shed 1 base and J shed 1 base, with 9 bases lying between them.

This clonotype was seen once. V gene TRBV10-2 combines with J gene TRBJ1-2, with a weak D call TRBD1 (6 bases). The CDR3 has 14 residues. Trimming removed 10 bases from V and 6 bases from J, with 21 bases in between. Germline CDR1 is WSHSY and CDR2 is SAAADI. The CDR3 spells CATGDGGLGDGYTF. In DNA, the CDR3 is TGCGCCACCGGGGATGGGGGCCTAGGGGATGGCTACACCTTC.